This T cell receptor (beta chain) was captured in a study of quantifying T cell responses using KT2 cells. At the level of the study: Reverse transcription used primers in the TCR alpha and beta constant regions. The second PCR ran as a qPCR until a predetermined fluorescence threshold was reached. General study findings and limits: Very high KT2 spike-in numbers caused saturation in KT2 sequence detection.

This clonotype has at least ten counts. Its cognate antigen is unknown. KT2, a clone with a known TCR, was spiked into unfractionated PBMC. The CDR3 length is 12 residues. Trimming pared 4 bases from V and 0 bases from J, leaving 5 bases between. CDR1 is SQVTM, CDR2 ANQGSEA, per germline. A single-stranded UMI oligo with SP2 sequence was ligated to cDNA 3' ends. First-round PCR used about 4 cycles and beta primers RC1.1 and RC1.2 covering TRBC1 and TRBC2. TCRdb reprocessed the UMI-ligation and nested PCR reads with MiXCR, giving one entry per CDR3 protein. The top ten clones hold 40% to 55% of a sample with 40,000 to 50,000 distinct CDR3 sequences, about a sixth of them seen once.

The rearrangement uses TRBV29-1 and TRBJ2-3; no firm D call. The sample comprised PBMCs spiked with cells of the T cell clone KT2. The clonotype originates from a human donor. The CDR3 spells CSVVASTDTQYF. DNA for the CDR3: TGCAGCGTTGTCGCTAGCACAGATACGCAGTATTTT.